The clone carrying this T cell receptor (beta chain) was seen repeatedly, ten times or more. Antigen: not known. Calling hyperthyroidism stable required that no ophthalmopathy show up within 18 months of follow-up. The J segment lost 7 bases and the V segment lost 7 bases, leaving 11 bases of the junction unmatched. From germline, CDR1 is DFQATT and CDR2 SNEGSKA (reference sequence). The CDR3 contains 13 residues. Investigators amplified TCR beta CDR3 regions from RNA transcripts. Second-round multiplex PCR came after first-round RT-PCR with HTBI primers. TCRdb redid the calling of the multiplex PCR reads with MiXCR, one entry per CDR3 protein. The data hold 620,000 or so distinct CDR3 sequences, with about a fifth observed a single time. This entry belongs to a study of Graves' ophthalmopathy and Graves' hyperthyroidism. General study points: Also, most clonotypes expanded in the thyroid above 0.001 frequency appeared in blood. The model forecast ophthalmopathy progression, reaching around 70% sensitivity and less than 75% specificity. Discriminating ophthalmopathy from stable hyperthyroidism, a 13-signature model attained a sensitivity of about 88% and a specificity of 81.08%.

Sequencing was done on a sample of peripheral blood. The V and J genes are TRBV20-1 and TRBJ2-7; TRBD1 aligns across 9 bases. The source is a woman aged 18 to 35 with stable Graves' hyperthyroidism. Some clones in this sample may be carry-over from other donors' samples. CDR3 bases: TGCAGTGGAAGGCGTGGGACAGGGAGTGAGCAGTACTTC. Translation: CSGRRGTGSEQYF.